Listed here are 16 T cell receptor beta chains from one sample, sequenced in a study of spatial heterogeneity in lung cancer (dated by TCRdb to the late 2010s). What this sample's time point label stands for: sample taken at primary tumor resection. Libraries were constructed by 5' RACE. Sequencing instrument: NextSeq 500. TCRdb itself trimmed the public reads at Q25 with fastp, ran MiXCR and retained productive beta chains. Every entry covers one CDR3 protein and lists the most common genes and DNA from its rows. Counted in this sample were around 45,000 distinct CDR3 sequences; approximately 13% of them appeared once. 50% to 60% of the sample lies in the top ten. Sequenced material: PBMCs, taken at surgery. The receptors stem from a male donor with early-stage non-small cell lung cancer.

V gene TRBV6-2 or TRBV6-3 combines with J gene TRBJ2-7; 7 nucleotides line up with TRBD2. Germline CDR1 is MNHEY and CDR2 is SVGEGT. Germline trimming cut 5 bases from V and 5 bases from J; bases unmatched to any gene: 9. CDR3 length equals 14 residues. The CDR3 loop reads CASSERRESDEQYF. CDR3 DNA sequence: TGTGCCAGCAGTGAACGGCGGGAGTCTGACGAGCAGTACTTC.

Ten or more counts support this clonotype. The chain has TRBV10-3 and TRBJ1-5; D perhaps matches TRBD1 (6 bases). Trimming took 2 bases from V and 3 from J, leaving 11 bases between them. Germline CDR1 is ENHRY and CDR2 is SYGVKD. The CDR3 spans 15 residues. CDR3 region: CAISEAGDYNQPQHF. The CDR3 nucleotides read TGTGCCATCAGTGAGGCAGGGGACTACAATCAGCCCCAGCATTTT.

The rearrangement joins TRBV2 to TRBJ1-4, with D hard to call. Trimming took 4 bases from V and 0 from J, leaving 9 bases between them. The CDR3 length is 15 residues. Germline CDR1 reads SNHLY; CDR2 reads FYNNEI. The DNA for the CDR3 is TGTGCCAGCAGTGCCGACGGCGCAACTAATGAAAAACTGTTTTTT. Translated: CASSADGATNEKLFF.

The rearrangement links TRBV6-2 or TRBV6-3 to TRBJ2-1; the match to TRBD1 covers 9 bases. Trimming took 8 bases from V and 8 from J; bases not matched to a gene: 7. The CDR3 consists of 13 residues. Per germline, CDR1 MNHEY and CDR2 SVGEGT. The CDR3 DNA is TGTGCCAGCGGTGGGACAGGGAGGCATGAGCAGTTCTTC. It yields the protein CASGGTGRHEQFF.

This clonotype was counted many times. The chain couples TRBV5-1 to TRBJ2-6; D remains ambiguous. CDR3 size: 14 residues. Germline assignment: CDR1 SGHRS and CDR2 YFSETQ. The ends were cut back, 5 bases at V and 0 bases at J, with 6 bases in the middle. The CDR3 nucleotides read TGCGCCAGCAGAGCAGACTCTGGGGCCAACGTCCTGACTTTC. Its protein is CASRADSGANVLTF.

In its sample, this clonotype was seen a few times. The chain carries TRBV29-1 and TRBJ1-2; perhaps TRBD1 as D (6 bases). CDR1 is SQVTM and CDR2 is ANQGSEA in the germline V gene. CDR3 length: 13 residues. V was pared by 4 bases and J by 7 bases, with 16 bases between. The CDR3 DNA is TGCAGCGTTGGACCCCAGGGGTTGGGTGGCTACACCTTC. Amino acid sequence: CSVGPQGLGGYTF. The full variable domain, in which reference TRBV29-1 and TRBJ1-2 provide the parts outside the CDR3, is SAVISQKPSRDICQRGTSLTIQCQVDSQVTMMFWYRQQPGQSLTLIATANQGSEATYESGFVIDKFPISRPNLTFSTLTVSNMSPEDSSIYLCSVGPQGLGGYTFGSGTRLTVV.

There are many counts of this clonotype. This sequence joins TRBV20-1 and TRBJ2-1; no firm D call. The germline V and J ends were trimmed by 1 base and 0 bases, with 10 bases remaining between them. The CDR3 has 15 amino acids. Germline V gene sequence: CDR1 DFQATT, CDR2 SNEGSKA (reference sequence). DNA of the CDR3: TGCAGTGCTAGAGCCGGCCCAAGCTCCTACAATGAGCAGTTCTTC. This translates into CSARAGPSSYNEQFF.

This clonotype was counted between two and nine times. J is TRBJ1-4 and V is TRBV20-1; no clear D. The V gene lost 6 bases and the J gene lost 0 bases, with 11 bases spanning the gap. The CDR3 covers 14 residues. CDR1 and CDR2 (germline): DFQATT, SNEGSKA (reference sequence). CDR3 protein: CSARSTTTNEKLFF. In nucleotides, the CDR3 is TGCAGTGCCAGATCGACCACAACTAATGAAAAACTGTTTTTT.

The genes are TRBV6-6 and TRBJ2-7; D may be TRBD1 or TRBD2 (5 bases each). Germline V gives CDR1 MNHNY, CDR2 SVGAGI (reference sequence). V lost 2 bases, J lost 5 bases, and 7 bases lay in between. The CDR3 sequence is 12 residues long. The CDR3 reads CASSYEGHEQYF. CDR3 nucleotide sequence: TGTGCCAGCAGTTACGAGGGACACGAGCAGTACTTC.

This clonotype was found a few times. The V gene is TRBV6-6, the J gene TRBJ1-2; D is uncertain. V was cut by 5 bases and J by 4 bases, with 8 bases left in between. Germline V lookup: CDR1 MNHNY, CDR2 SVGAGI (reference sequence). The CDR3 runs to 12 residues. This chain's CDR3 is CASSTTVYGYTF. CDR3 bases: TGTGCCAGCAGTACGACTGTCTATGGCTACACCTTC.

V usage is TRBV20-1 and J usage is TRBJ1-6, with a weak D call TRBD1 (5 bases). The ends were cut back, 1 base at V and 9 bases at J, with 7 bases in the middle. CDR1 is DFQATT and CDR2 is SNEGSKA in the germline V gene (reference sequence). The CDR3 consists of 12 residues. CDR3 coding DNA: TGCAGTGCTAGAGTCGGGGGTTCACCCCTCCACTTT. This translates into CSARVGGSPLHF.

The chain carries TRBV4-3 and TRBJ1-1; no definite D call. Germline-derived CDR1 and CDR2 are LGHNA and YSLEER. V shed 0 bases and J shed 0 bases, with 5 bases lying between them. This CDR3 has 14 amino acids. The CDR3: CASSQDGLNTEAFF. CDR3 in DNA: TGCGCCAGCAGCCAAGACGGACTGAACACTGAAGCTTTCTTT.

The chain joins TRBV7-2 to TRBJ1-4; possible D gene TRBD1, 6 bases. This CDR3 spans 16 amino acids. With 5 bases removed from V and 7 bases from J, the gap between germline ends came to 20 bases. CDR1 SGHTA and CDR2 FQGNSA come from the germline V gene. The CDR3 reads CASSPQGSGAGEKLFF. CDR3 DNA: TGTGCCAGCAGCCCCCAGGGGTCCGGAGCGGGTGAAAAACTGTTTTTT.

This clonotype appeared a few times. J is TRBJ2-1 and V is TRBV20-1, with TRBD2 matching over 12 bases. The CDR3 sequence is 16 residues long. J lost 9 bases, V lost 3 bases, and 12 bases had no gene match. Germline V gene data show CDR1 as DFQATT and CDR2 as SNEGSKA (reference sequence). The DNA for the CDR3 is TGCAGTGCTAGTTCGCCTGGACTAGCGGGAAGGATTGAGCAGTTCTTC. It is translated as CSASSPGLAGRIEQFF.

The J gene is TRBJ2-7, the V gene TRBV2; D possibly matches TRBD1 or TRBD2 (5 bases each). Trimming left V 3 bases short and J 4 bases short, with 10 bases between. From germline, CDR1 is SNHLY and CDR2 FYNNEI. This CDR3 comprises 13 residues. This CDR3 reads CASSDLEGYEQYF. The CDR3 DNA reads TGTGCCAGCAGTGACCTTGAGGGGTACGAGCAGTACTTC. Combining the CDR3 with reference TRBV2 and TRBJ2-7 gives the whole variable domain EPEVTQTPSHQVTQMGQEVILRCVPISNHLYFYWYRQILGQKVEFLVSFYNNEISEKSEIFDDQFSVERPDGSNFTLKIRSTKLEDSAMYFCASSDLEGYEQYFGPGTRLTVT.

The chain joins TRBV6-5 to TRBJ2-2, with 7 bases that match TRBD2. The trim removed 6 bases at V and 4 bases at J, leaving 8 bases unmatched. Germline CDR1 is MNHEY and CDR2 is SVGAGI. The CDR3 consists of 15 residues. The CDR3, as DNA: TGTGCCAGCAGCTCCTGGGGAGGGTCCACCGGGGAGCTGTTTTTT. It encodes CASSSWGGSTGELFF.